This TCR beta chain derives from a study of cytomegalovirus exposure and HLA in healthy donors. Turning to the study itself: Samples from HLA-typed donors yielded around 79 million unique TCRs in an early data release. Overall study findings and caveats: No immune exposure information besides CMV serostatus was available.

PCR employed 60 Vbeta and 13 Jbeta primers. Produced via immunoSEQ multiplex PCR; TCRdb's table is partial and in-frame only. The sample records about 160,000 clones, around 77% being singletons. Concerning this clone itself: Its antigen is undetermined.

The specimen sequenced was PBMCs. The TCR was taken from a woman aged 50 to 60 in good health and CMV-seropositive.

The CDR3 protein is CASSPYPDREKTQYF. The CDR3 DNA is TGTGCCAGCAGCCCCTATCCGGACAGGGAAAAGACCCAGTACTTC. V is TRBV28 and J is TRBJ2-5, with 8 bases that match TRBD1. V was pared by 6 bases and J by 6 bases, with 12 bases of the junction left unmatched. This CDR3 comprises 15 residues. Germline CDR1 is MDHEN and CDR2 is SYDVKM. The full variable domain, with the rest looked up from reference TRBV28 and TRBJ2-5, is DVKVTQSSRYLVKRTGEKVFLECVQDMDHENMFWYRQDPGLGLRLIYFSYDVKMKEKGDIPEGYSVSREKKERFSLILESASTNQTSMYLCASSPYPDREKTQYFGPGTRLLVL.